The 6 T cell receptor beta chains below all came from one sample that was sequenced in a study of blood T cell repertoires in COVID-19. The method was immunoSEQ multiplex PCR; TCRdb's version includes in-frame clones alone and lacks a portion of them. The repertoire includes about 150,000 clones, more than 70% of them detected once, and about 10% sits in the top ten. The sequenced sample consisted of peripheral blood. The receptors were sampled from a woman of 80 years or more with active or convalescent COVID-19.

This chain joins TRBV15 and TRBJ1-1; TRBD1 agrees at 7 bases. Germline V gene lookup returns CDR1 LNHNV and CDR2 YYDKDF (reference sequence). CDR3 length: 16 amino acids. V dropped 2 bases and J dropped 1; count of bases not matched to a gene: 7. The CDR3 DNA is TGTGCCACCAGCAGAAGCCGACAGGGACAGAACACTGAAGCTTTCTTT. Residues: CATSRSRQGQNTEAFF. The entire variable domain, with the rest obtained from reference TRBV15 and TRBJ1-1, is as follows: DAMVIQNPRYQVTQFGKPVTLSCSQTLNHNVMYWYQQKSSQAPKLLFHYYDKDFNNEADTPDNFQSRRPNTSFCFLDIRSPGLGDTAMYLCATSRSRQGQNTEAFFGQGTRLTVV.

A single count supports this clone. V is TRBV9 and J is TRBJ1-2, with TRBD1 identical over 9 bases. Trimming took 3 bases from V and 8 from J; bases not matched to a gene: 11. This CDR3 has 15 residues. Germline loops: CDR1 SGDLS, CDR2 YYNGEE. CDR3 sequence: CASSARGQGYRGYTF. The CDR3 nucleotides read TGTGCCAGCAGCGCGCGCGGACAGGGGTATCGGGGCTACACCTTC.

This clone was found a few times. V is TRBV6-1 and J is TRBJ1-5, with a tentative D call TRBD1 (5 bases). V dropped 0 bases and J dropped 7 bases, with 10 bases sitting between them. Looked up from germline, CDR1 is MNHNS and CDR2 is SASEGT. This CDR3 comprises 14 residues. DNA of the CDR3: TGTGCCAGCAGTGAAGCGGGCAGGGTGCAGCCCCAGCATTTT. Its protein product is CASSEAGRVQPQHF.

The chain carries TRBV3-1 (or the pseudogene TRBV3-2) and TRBJ2-3; 13 nucleotides line up with TRBD2. This CDR3 has 15 residues. The V and J ends lost 6 bases and 4 bases, in that order; junction bases with no gene match: 4. The germline V gene has CDR1 LGHDT and CDR2 YNNKEL (reference sequence). CDR3 residues: CASRLLAGGPDTQYF. CDR3 coding DNA: TGTGCCAGCAGACTACTAGCGGGAGGGCCAGATACGCAGTATTTT.

This clone has a handful of counts. V gene TRBV5-1 combines with J gene TRBJ1-2, with D perhaps TRBD1 (6 bases). Germline V lookup: CDR1 SGHRS, CDR2 YFSETQ. V lost 1 base, J lost 8 bases, and 15 bases lay in between. This CDR3 is 14 amino acids long. The CDR3 protein is CASSLSQGTYGYTF. The CDR3, as DNA: TGCGCCAGCAGCTTGTCACAGGGCACGTACGGCTACACCTTC.

The V call is TRBV5-4, the J call TRBJ1-1; D is unresolved. Germline CDR1 SGHNT, CDR2 YYREEE (reference sequence). Trimming removed 4 bases at V and 4 bases at J, with 14 bases between. CDR3 length equals 14 residues. The CDR3 is CASSRASGLTEAFF. The CDR3, as DNA: TGTGCCAGCAGCCGCGCCTCTGGGCTCACTGAAGCTTTCTTT.